These 27 T cell receptor beta chains were all obtained from the same sample, sequenced in a study of early T cells in non-severe SARS-CoV-2 infection. TCRdb independently ran MiXCR on the 5' RACE reads; one entry per CDR3 protein. The repertoire holds around 64,000 distinct CDR3 sequences, with roughly 13% as singletons. The starting material was whole blood, obtained at baseline. These TCRs come from an adult who was a healthcare worker with PCR-confirmed SARS-CoV-2 infection or an uninfected control (not recorded which).

Only a few counts were recorded for this clonotype. The CDR3 sequence is CASSYSYPLGTANTGELFF. The CDR3 nucleotides read TGTGCCAGCAGTTACTCTTACCCCCTCGGGACAGCGAACACCGGGGAGCTGTTTTTT. This sequence joins TRBV6-5 and TRBJ2-2, with 7 bases aligning to TRBD1. The CDR3 runs 19 residues. Germline lookup yields CDR1 MNHEY and CDR2 SVGAGI. Trimming took 0 bases from V and 0 from J; bases not matched to a gene: 10.

J is TRBJ2-5 and V is TRBV10-2, with D unresolved. The germline V and J ends were trimmed by 6 bases and 0 bases, with 5 bases remaining between them. CDR3 size: 12 residues. CDR1 is WSHSY and CDR2 is SAAADI in the germline V gene. The chain's CDR3 is CASSTDQETQYF. Here the CDR3 DNA reads TGCGCCAGCAGCACAGACCAAGAGACCCAGTACTTC.

This rearrangement joins TRBV6-1 to TRBJ1-1; no clear D. CDR3 length: 13 amino acids. CDR1 is MNHNS, CDR2 SASEGT, per germline. The V gene lost 4 bases and the J gene lost 1 base, with 7 bases spanning the gap. As DNA, the CDR3 is TGTGCCAGCAGTGGGCAGGCGAACACTGAAGCTTTCTTT. Translated, it gives CASSGQANTEAFF.

The V and J genes are TRBV20-1 and TRBJ2-7, with a possible D match to TRBD1 (6 bases). Per germline, CDR1 DFQATT and CDR2 SNEGSKA (reference sequence). Trimming pared 7 bases from V and 3 bases from J, leaving 16 bases between. The CDR3 is 13 amino acids. The CDR3 is CSVRQDTRYEQYF. The CDR3 region has the DNA TGCAGTGTAAGACAGGACACCCGCTACGAGCAGTACTTC.

This clonotype was seen ten or more times. This chain connects TRBV2 to TRBJ1-1; D unresolved. Germline lookup yields CDR1 SNHLY and CDR2 FYNNEI. The CDR3 length is 14 residues. Trimming removed 8 bases from V and 0 bases from J, with 13 bases in between. CDR3 sequence: CASGGPGLNTEAFF. The CDR3 DNA follows: TGTGCCAGCGGAGGACCAGGTCTGAACACTGAAGCTTTCTTT.

The chain carries TRBV15 and TRBJ2-3; D is perhaps TRBD2 (6 bases). Germline V gene data show CDR1 as LNHNV and CDR2 as YYDKDF (reference sequence). The CDR3 has 15 amino acids. V was pared by 5 bases and J by 2 bases, with 14 bases between. The DNA for the CDR3 is TGTGCCACCAGCCCAGGAAGCGGGTCCACAGATACGCAGTATTTT. Its protein is CATSPGSGSTDTQYF.

This clonotype was detected many times. DNA for the CDR3: TGTGCCAGCCTTCCTTCACCGGGACAGGCGAACACCGGGGAGCTGTTTTTT. Its protein product is CASLPSPGQANTGELFF. The J gene is TRBJ2-2, the V gene TRBV7-6; 8 nucleotides agree with TRBD1. V was clipped by 8 bases and J by 0 bases; unmatched bases: 11. In germline, CDR1 is SGHVS, CDR2 FNYEAQ. There are 17 residues in the CDR3.

Turning to this clonotype: A much bigger clone sits one base away, suggesting this may be a read error. The chain links TRBV3-1 to TRBJ2-7, with TRBD2 matching 7 bases. This CDR3 contains 15 residues. The germline gives CDR1 LGHDT, CDR2 YNNKEL (reference sequence). V lost 1 base and J lost 2; bases outside the gene matches: 5. CDR3 coding DNA: TGTGCCAGCAGCCAAGGCCTAGCGGAACCCTACGAGCAGTACTTC. Its protein is CASSQGLAEPYEQYF.

This clonotype was picked up a small number of times. This chain connects TRBV7-9 to TRBJ2-2; the D is unclear. The CDR3 contains 13 residues. Between the trimmed V and J ends, which lost 6 bases and 5 bases, there was a span of 10 bases. Per the germline V gene, CDR1 is SEHNR and CDR2 is FQNEAQ (reference sequence). This chain's CDR3 is CASRIDQTGELFF. As DNA, the CDR3 is TGTGCCAGCAGGATAGATCAAACCGGGGAGCTGTTTTTT.

The rearrangement links TRBV5-8 to TRBJ2-3; D gene unclear. Germline lookup yields CDR1 SGHTS and CDR2 YDEGEE. V was pared by 4 bases and J by 0 bases, with 12 bases between. The CDR3 covers 15 residues. CDR3 DNA sequence: TGTGCCAGCAGCGCACGGATTACAAGCACAGATACGCAGTATTTT. Encoded protein: CASSARITSTDTQYF.

The DNA of the CDR3 is TGTGCCAGCAGTTACCTCGAGACAGATACGCAGTATTTT. Its translation is CASSYLETDTQYF. The chain couples TRBV6-6 to TRBJ2-3, with D uncertain. V shed 2 bases and J shed 3 bases, with 6 bases lying between them. The CDR3 totals 13 residues. CDR1 and CDR2 from the germline V gene are MNHNY and SVGAGI (reference sequence).

The sample holds many counts of this clonotype. The genes are TRBV24-1 and TRBJ2-2, with D perhaps matching TRBD2 (5 bases). Germline V lookup: CDR1 KGHDR, CDR2 SFDVKD. This CDR3 is 17 amino acids long. Trimming removed 0 bases at V and 4 bases at J, with 14 bases between. DNA for the CDR3: TGTGCCACCAGTGATTTGCCGGGCCGAGAGGGCACCGGGGAGCTGTTTTTT. It encodes CATSDLPGREGTGELFF.

The chain combines TRBV29-1 with TRBJ1-2; 8 bases match TRBD1. V shed 5 bases, J shed 1 base, and the junction held 6 bases outside the gene matches. The CDR3 spans 14 residues. Per germline, CDR1 SQVTM and CDR2 ANQGSEA. The CDR3 here is CSVPTGEYNYGYTF. CDR3 bases: TGCAGCGTTCCGACAGGGGAATATAACTATGGCTACACCTTC.

This clonotype turned up a few times. The chain combines TRBV18 with TRBJ1-1; no clear D. Trimming stripped 3 bases from V and 2 bases from J, with 10 bases between. Germline CDR1 is KGHSH and CDR2 is LQKENI. The CDR3 spans 14 residues. The CDR3 DNA is TGTGCCAGCTCACCGGAACAGACAAACACTGAAGCTTTCTTT. This translates into CASSPEQTNTEAFF. The full variable domain, its missing parts supplied by reference TRBV18 and TRBJ1-1, is NAGVMQNPRHLVRRRGQEARLRCSPMKGHSHVYWYRQLPEEGLKFMVYLQKENIIDESGMPKERFSAEFPKEGPSILRIQQVVRGDSAAYFCASSPEQTNTEAFFGQGTRLTVV.

This clonotype was recorded many times. This CDR3 is CASSKALCPRARDSGQYF. The CDR3 coding sequence is TGTGCCAGCAGCAAAGCCCTGTGTCCTAGGGCGAGAGACAGTGGGCAGTACTTC. The chain employs TRBV21-1 and TRBJ2-7; TRBD1, the table's D call, was not compared with the DNA. TRBV21-1 corresponds to a pseudogene. This CDR3 is 18 amino acids long.

The genes are TRBV29-1 and TRBJ2-5; the D is unclear. V lost 4 bases and J 3 bases, leaving 6 bases between the germline ends. The CDR3 runs 11 residues. The germline gives CDR1 SQVTM, CDR2 ANQGSEA. The chain's CDR3 is CSVVQKETQYF. CDR3 DNA sequence: TGCAGCGTTGTACAGAAAGAGACCCAGTACTTC.

This clonotype was seen a single time. V and J are TRBV19 and TRBJ1-4, with D unresolved. CDR1 LNHDA and CDR2 SQIVND come from the germline V gene (reference sequence). The length of the CDR3 is 17 residues. Trimming took 1 base from V and 6 from J, leaving 18 bases between them. CDR3 loop: CASSIARRGNRYEKLFF. CDR3 DNA: TGTGCCAGTAGTATAGCTCGGCGGGGAAATCGGTATGAAAAACTGTTTTTT.

The V and J genes are TRBV6-2 or TRBV6-3 and TRBJ2-3; TRBD2 agrees at 8 bases. The CDR3 runs 19 residues. J gave up 0 bases and V 2 bases, and 13 bases lay outside the gene matches. The germline V gene encodes CDR1 MNHEY and CDR2 SVGEGT. The CDR3 here is CASSYEVPPGGSSTDTQYF. For the CDR3, the DNA is TGTGCCAGCAGTTACGAGGTCCCCCCGGGGGGGTCTAGCACAGATACGCAGTATTTT.

This clonotype was detected only a few times. This sequence joins TRBV11-2 and TRBJ2-7; no firm D call. From germline, CDR1 is SGHAT and CDR2 FQNNGV. This CDR3 spans 13 amino acids. The V and J ends lost 3 bases and 6 bases respectively, with 12 bases between them. CDR3 sequence reads: CASSFSSPGEQYF. The CDR3 nucleotides are TGTGCCAGCAGCTTTTCATCCCCGGGCGAGCAGTACTTC.

This chain joins TRBV7-2 and TRBJ2-1; perhaps TRBD1 as D (5 bases). V lost 5 bases and J lost 0, with 14 bases in between. CDR1 is SGHTA, CDR2 FQGNSA, per germline. The CDR3 contains 16 residues. CDR3 sequence (DNA): TGTGCCAGCAGCAAAGGACACCCGAGCTCCTACAATGAGCAGTTCTTC. Its translation: CASSKGHPSSYNEQFF.

This clonotype was detected ten times or more. J is TRBJ1-1 and V is TRBV12-3 or TRBV12-4; D remains ambiguous. V was trimmed by 3 bases and J by 2 bases, leaving 1 base between them. This CDR3 comprises 11 residues. CDR3 sequence reads: CASSFNTEAFF. CDR3 nucleotide sequence: TGTGCCAGCAGTTTCAACACTGAAGCTTTCTTT.

This clonotype was picked up many times. J is TRBJ2-7 and V is TRBV7-2, with 8 bases aligning to TRBD2. V shed 3 bases and J 0 bases; nucleotides not matched to a gene: 4. Germline CDR1 and CDR2: SGHTA and FQGNSA. CDR3 length equals 15 residues. The CDR3 is CASSFSAGDSYEQYF. CDR3 nucleotide sequence: TGTGCCAGCAGCTTCTCAGCGGGAGACTCCTACGAGCAGTACTTC.

This clonotype was seen more than once but under ten times. The junction does not match germline at one end; this may be a read error. V and J are TRBV2 and TRBJ1-3; D remains ambiguous. The CDR3 totals 14 residues. The germline CDR1 and CDR2 sequences are SNHLY and FYNNEI. CDR3 sequence: CASSEDSYRNTIYF. CDR3 in DNA: TGTGCCAGCAGCGAAGATAGTTACAGAAACACCATATATTTT.

This clonotype was picked up a small number of times. The chain joins TRBV6-1 to TRBJ2-2; 12 bases are shared with TRBD1. V dropped 4 bases and J dropped 5; count of bases not matched to a gene: 11. Germline-derived CDR1 and CDR2 are MNHNS and SASEGT. The CDR3 extends over 18 amino acids. CDR3 protein: CASSVGTGGTRFTGELFF. CDR3 nucleotide sequence: TGTGCCAGCAGTGTGGGGACAGGGGGCACCCGTTTTACCGGGGAGCTGTTTTTT.

This clonotype was seen at least ten times. The rearrangement joins TRBV18 to TRBJ2-1, with TRBD2 as a possible D gene (5 bases). Trimming took 1 base from V and 6 from J, leaving 7 bases between them. This CDR3 has 13 residues. Germline CDR1 is KGHSH and CDR2 is LQKENI. The CDR3: CASSPRRTNEQFF. CDR3 DNA: TGTGCCAGCTCACCACGGAGGACCAATGAGCAGTTCTTC. The full variable domain, its missing parts supplied by reference TRBV18 and TRBJ2-1, is NAGVMQNPRHLVRRRGQEARLRCSPMKGHSHVYWYRQLPEEGLKFMVYLQKENIIDESGMPKERFSAEFPKEGPSILRIQQVVRGDSAAYFCASSPRRTNEQFFGPGTRLTVL.

V and J are TRBV7-2 and TRBJ2-7; 8 nucleotides agree with TRBD1. CDR3 length equals 16 residues. Germline CDR1 and CDR2: SGHTA and FQGNSA. V lost 5 bases, J lost 2 bases, and 11 bases stayed unmatched. The CDR3: CASSPGGGNYAYEQYF. CDR3 in DNA: TGTGCCAGCAGCCCAGGGGGCGGGAACTACGCCTACGAGCAGTACTTC.

The rearrangement links TRBV6-5 to TRBJ1-6; no clear D gene. Between the trimmed V and J ends, which lost 2 bases and 10 bases, there was a span of 9 bases. Germline CDR1 reads MNHEY; CDR2 reads SVGAGI. The CDR3 has 13 amino acids. The CDR3 reads CASSYRWKSPLHF. CDR3 bases: TGTGCCAGCAGTTACCGGTGGAAATCACCCCTCCACTTT.